This T cell receptor beta chain was sequenced for a study of immune evolution from preneoplasia to lung adenocarcinoma. The assay was immunoSEQ multiplex PCR, and TCRdb's table has in-frame clones only and misses some. The data contain nearly 5,500 clones, 75% to 90% of them seen just once; the ten biggest clones take up over 3%. Germline values: CDR1 SGHRS, CDR2 YFSETQ. V lost 7 bases to trimming and J lost 4 bases, with 11 bases between them. The CDR3 consists of 13 residues. This chain links TRBV5-1 with TRBJ2-2, with D possibly matching TRBD1 (5 bases). The source material was FFPE minimally invasive lung adenocarcinoma tissue. The TCR comes from a person aged 55-79 years with lung adenocarcinoma. CDR3 in amino acids: CASGADLTGELFF. CDR3 bases: TGCGCCAGCGGGGCAGACCTCACCGGGGAGCTGTTTTTT.